Listed below are T cell receptor beta chains from one sample, sequenced in a study of cytomegalovirus exposure and HLA in healthy donors. Sequencing used immunoSEQ multiplex PCR; TCRdb keeps in-frame clones, though not all of them. In the table there are about 90,000 clones, 65% of which are singletons. Sequenced: PBMCs. Every receptor here comes from a woman in her 50s in good health and CMV-seropositive. Each CDR3 is given without its conserved first and last residue. D genes are given only for firm matches.

TRBJ2-1 | NA | TRBV7-2 | ASTPEVFYSYNEQF
TRBJ2-7 | TRBD1 | TRBV10-1 | ASSPGTGEQY
TRBJ1-1 | TRBD1 | TRBV13 | ASSLGGTGKNTEAF
TRBJ1-1 | TRBD1 | TRBV6-5 | ASSYAGTVRNTEAF
TRBJ1-1 | NA | TRBV19 | ASSISGGDTEAF
TRBJ2-7 | TRBD1 | TRBV5-1 | ASSLATTGQQY
TRBJ2-3 | NA | TRBV5-1 | ASSLVGTITDTQY
TRBJ1-4 | NA | TRBV15 | ATSRDSPGRGNEKLF
TRBJ2-7 | TRBD2 | TRBV6-5 | ASRLAGFEQY
TRBJ2-7 | NA | TRBV7-8 | ASSLGLAAEQY
TRBJ1-1 | TRBD1 | TRBV6-6 | ASSFTGTANTEAF
TRBJ1-4 | TRBD1 | TRBV25-1 | ASSLGDSEKLF
TRBJ2-7 | NA | TRBV27 | ASSLDWRGGTSEQY
TRBJ1-2 | NA | TRBV7-8 | ASSPMADYGYT
TRBJ1-2 | TRBD1 | TRBV11-2 | ASSLDGTGDYGYT
TRBJ2-6 | TRBD2 | TRBV28 | ASSPGLAGLANVLT
TRBJ1-5 | TRBD1 | TRBV2 | ASSEEGGAGQPQH
TRBJ1-2 | NA | TRBV9 | ASSVWGSPNYGYT
TRBJ2-3 | NA | TRBV7-3 | ASSSQGSSTDTQY
TRBJ2-7 | TRBD2 | TRBV9 | ASSVGLAGGLYEQY
TRBJ2-7 | TRBD2 | TRBV29-1 | SVERAGGSYEQY
TRBJ2-6 | TRBD1 | TRBV7-8 | ASSLAWDRVGSGANVLT
TRBJ2-5 | NA | TRBV5-4 | ASSPGGRGRVETQY
TRBJ1-5 | NA | TRBV5-1 | ASSLDFQGNQPQH
TRBJ2-1 | NA | TRBV5-1 | ASGSTGSNEQF
TRBJ1-2 | TRBD1 | TRBV6-5 | ASSYSTGGVKGYT
TRBJ2-7 | TRBD2 | TRBV10-3 | AIKGASGAYEQY
TRBJ2-7 | NA | TRBV6-5 | ASSSPSYEQY
TRBJ2-7 | TRBD1 | TRBV9 | ASSPTWDSSYEQY
TRBJ2-6 | NA | TRBV6-5 | ASTSFGANVLT
TRBJ1-1 | TRBD1 | TRBV7-9 | ASLGQGTLATEAF
TRBJ1-1 | TRBD1 | TRBV30 | AWRKWDRLNTEAF
TRBJ1-1 | NA | TRBV7-8 | ASSLSQGSMNTEAF
TRBJ2-1 | TRBD2 | TRBV4-2 | ASSPSGGVVNEQF
TRBJ1-1 | NA | TRBV11-3 | ASSPRQDSEAF
TRBJ1-3 | NA | TRBV5-8 | ASSRGTDFSGNTIY
TRBJ2-7 | TRBD2 | TRBV7-8 | ASGLTAGGSYEQY